The clone carrying this T cell receptor (beta chain) was counted only a few times. Its antigen is currently unknown. The V gene end was trimmed by 6 bases and the J gene end by 1 base; junction bases not matched to a gene: 2. This CDR3 contains 14 residues. From germline, CDR1 is KGHDR and CDR2 SFDVKD. The data belong to a study of response to subunit inactivated influenza vaccine. Broader study findings: Authors suggested that a seasonal influenza vaccination recruits few new T cells each time.

Each CDR3 protein is one row after TCRdb ran MiXCR on the RT-PCR reads. The profile covers around 490,000 distinct CDR3 sequences, with approximately 7.1% appearing a single time and 10% to 15% taken by the ten largest. The source is a man in his fifties or sixties who received an inactivated influenza vaccine. The starting material was PBMCs from blood, obtained less than 30 months after vaccination. This chain links TRBV24-1 with TRBJ2-3; 8 bases line up with TRBD1. CDR3 protein: CATSSGGGTDTQYF. For the CDR3, the DNA is TGTGCCACCAGTTCAGGGGGCGGCACAGATACGCAGTATTTT.